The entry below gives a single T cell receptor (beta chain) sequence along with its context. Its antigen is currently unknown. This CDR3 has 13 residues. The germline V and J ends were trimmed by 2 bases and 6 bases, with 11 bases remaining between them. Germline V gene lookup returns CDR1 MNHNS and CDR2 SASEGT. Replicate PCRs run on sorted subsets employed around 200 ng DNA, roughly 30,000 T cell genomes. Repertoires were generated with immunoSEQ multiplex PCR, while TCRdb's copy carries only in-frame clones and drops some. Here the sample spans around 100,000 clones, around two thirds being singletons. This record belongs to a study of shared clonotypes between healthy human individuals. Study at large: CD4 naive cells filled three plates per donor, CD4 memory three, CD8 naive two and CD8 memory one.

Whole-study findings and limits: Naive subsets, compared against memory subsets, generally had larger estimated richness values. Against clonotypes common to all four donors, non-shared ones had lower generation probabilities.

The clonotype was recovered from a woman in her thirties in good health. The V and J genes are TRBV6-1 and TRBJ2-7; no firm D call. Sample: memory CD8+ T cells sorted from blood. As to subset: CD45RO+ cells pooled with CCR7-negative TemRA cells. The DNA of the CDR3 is TGTGCCAGCAGTGAACCGCCGCGGCGCGAGCAGTACTTC. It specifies CASSEPPRREQYF.